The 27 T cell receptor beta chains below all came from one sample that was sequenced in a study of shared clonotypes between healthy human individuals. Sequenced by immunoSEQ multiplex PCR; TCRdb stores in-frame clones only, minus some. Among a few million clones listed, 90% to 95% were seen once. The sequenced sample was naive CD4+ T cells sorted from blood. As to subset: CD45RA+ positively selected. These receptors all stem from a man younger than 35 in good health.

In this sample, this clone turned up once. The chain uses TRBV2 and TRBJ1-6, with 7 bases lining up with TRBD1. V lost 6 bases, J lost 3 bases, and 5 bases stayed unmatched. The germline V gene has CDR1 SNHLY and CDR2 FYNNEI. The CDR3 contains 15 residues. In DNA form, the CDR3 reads TGTGCCAGCAGGCCCCGGGACAGCTATAATTCACCCCTCCACTTT. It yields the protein CASRPRDSYNSPLHF.

This CDR3 is CASSSRDSSYNEQFF. The CDR3 DNA is TGTGCCAGCAGCTCCCGGGACAGCTCCTACAATGAGCAGTTCTTC. This sequence joins TRBV5-6 and TRBJ2-1; 7 bases map to TRBD1. CDR3 length: 15 residues. From germline, CDR1 is SGHDT and CDR2 YYEEEE. The J segment lost 0 bases and the V segment lost 3 bases, leaving 3 bases of the junction unmatched.

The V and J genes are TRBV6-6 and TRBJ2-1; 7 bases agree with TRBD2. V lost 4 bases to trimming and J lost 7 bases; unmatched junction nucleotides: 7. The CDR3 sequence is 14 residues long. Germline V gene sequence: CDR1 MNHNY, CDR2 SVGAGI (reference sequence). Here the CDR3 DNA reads TGTGCCAGCAGTTTAGGCGGGAGTATTAATGAGCAGTTCTTC. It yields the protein CASSLGGSINEQFF.

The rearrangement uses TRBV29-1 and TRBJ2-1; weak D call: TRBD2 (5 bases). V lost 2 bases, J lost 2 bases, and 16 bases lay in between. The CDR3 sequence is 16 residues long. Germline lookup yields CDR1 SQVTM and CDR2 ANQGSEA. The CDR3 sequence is CSVERDRLTTYNEQFF. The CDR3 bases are TGCAGCGTTGAAAGGGATAGACTGACTACCTACAATGAGCAGTTCTTC.

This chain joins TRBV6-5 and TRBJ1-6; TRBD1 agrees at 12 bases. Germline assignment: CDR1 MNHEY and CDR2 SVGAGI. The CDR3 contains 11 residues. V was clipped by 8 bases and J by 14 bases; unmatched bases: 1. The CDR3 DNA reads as TGTGCCAGCGGGACAGGGGGCACCCTCCACTTT. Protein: CASGTGGTLHF.

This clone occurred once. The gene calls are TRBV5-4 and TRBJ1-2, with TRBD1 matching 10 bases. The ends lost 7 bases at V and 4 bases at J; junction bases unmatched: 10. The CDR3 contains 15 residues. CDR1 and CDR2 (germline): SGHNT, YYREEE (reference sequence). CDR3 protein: CASGNRDRGGYGYTF. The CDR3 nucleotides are TGTGCCAGCGGAAACCGGGACAGGGGAGGCTATGGCTACACCTTC.

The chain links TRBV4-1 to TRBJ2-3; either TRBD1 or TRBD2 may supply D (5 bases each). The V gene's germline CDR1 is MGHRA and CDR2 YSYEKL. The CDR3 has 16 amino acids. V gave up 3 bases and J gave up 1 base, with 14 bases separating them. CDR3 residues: CASSHLGPAGTDTQYF. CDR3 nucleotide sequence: TGCGCCAGCAGCCACCTGGGACCGGCGGGCACAGATACGCAGTATTTT.

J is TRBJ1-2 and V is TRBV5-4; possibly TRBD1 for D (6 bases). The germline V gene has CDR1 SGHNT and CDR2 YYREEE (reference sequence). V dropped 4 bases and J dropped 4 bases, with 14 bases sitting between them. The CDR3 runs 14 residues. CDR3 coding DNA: TGTGCCAGCAGCATTCCAGGGGTCGGCTATGGCTACACCTTC. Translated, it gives CASSIPGVGYGYTF. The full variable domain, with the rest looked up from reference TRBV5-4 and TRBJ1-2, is ETGVTQSPTHLIKTRGQQVTLRCSSQSGHNTVSWYQQALGQGPQFIFQYYREEENGRGNFPPRFSGLQFPNYSSELNVNALELDDSALYLCASSIPGVGYGYTFGSGTRLTVV.

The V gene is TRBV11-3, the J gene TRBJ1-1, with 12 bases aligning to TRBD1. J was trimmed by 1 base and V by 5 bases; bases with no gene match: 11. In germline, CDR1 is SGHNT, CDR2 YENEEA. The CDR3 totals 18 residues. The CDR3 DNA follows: TGTGCCAGCAGCCCTAACACCGGGACAGGGGGCGAGAACACTGAAGCTTTCTTT. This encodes CASSPNTGTGGENTEAFF.

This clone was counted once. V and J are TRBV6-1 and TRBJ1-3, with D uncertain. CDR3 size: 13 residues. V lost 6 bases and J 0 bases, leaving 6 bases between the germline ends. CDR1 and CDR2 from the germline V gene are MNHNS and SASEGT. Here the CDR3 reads CASRPNSGNTIYF. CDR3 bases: TGTGCCAGCAGACCCAACTCTGGAAACACCATATATTTT.

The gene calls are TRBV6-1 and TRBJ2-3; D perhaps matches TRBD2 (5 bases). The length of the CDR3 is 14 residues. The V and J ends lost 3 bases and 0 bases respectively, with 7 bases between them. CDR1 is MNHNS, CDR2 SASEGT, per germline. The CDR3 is CASSDRGSTDTQYF. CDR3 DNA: TGTGCCAGCAGTGATCGGGGTAGCACAGATACGCAGTATTTT.

The CDR3 region has the DNA TGTGCCTGGAGTCGGGGACAGGGGGCAACTGAGACCCAGTACTTC. Translated: CAWSRGQGATETQYF. V and J are TRBV30 and TRBJ2-5; 12 bases align to TRBD1. Germline assignment: CDR1 GTSNPN and CDR2 SVGIG (reference sequence). The V and J ends lost 2 bases and 5 bases, in that order; junction bases with no gene match: 6. The CDR3 length is 15 residues.

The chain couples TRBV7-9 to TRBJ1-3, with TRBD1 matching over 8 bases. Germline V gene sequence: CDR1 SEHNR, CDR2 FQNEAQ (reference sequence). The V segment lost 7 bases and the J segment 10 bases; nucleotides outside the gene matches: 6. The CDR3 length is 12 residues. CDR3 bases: TGTGCCAGCACCCTGACAGGGGCTACCATATATTTT. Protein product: CASTLTGATIYF.

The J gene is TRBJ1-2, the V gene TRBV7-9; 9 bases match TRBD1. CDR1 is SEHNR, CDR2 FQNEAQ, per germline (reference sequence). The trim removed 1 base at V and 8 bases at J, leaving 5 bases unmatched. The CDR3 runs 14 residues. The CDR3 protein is CASSLGTGVQGYTF. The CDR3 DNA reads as TGTGCCAGCAGCTTAGGGACAGGGGTGCAAGGCTACACCTTC.

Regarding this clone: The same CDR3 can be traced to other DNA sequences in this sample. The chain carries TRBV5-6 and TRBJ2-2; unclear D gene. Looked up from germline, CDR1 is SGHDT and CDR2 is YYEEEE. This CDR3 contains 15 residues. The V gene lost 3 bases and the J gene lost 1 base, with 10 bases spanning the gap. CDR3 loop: CASSSLDGNTGELFF. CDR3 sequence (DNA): TGTGCCAGCAGCTCTTTGGACGGGAACACCGGGGAGCTGTTTTTT.

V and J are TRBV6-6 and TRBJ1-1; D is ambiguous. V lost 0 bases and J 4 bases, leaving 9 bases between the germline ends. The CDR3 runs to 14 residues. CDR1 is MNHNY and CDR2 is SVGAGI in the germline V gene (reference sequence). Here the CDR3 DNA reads TGTGCCAGCAGTTACTCGCTCCTGGGCACTGAAGCTTTCTTT. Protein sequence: CASSYSLLGTEAFF.

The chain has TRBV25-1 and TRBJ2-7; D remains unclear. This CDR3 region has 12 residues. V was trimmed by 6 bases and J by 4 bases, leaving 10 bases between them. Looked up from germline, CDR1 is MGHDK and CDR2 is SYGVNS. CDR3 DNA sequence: TGTGCCAGCAGGGGTCAGGTATACGAGCAGTACTTC. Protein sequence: CASRGQVYEQYF.

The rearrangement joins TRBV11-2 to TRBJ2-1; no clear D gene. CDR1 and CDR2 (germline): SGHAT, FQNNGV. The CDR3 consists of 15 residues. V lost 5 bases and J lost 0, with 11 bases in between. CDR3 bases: TGTGCCAGCAGCCCGAATCGATTCTCCTACAATGAGCAGTTCTTC. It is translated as CASSPNRFSYNEQFF.

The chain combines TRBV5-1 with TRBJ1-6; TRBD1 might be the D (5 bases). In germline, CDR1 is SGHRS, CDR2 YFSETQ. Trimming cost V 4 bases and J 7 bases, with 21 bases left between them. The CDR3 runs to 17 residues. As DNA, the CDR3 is TGCGCCAGCAGCCTAGAGCCGAAGGGACGGCCCAATTCACCCCTCCACTTT. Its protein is CASSLEPKGRPNSPLHF.

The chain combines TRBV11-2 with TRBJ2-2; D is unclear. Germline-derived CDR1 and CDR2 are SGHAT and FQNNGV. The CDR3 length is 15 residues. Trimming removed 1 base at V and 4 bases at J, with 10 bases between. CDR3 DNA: TGTGCCAGCAGCTTAGCCCCAATCCCCACCGGGGAGCTGTTTTTT. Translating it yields CASSLAPIPTGELFF.

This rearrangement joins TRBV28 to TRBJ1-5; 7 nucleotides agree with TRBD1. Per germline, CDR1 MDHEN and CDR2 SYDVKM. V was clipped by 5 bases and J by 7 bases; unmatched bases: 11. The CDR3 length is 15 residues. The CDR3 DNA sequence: TGTGCCAGCAGTCCGACAGGGAGTTTCAACCAGCCCCAGCATTTT. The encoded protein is CASSPTGSFNQPQHF.

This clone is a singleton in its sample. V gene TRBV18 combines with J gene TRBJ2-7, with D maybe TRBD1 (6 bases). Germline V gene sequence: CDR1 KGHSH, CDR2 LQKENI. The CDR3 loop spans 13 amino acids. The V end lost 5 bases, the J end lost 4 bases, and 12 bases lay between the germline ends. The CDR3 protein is CASSSGVVYEQYF. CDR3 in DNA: TGTGCCAGCTCATCAGGGGTGGTGTACGAGCAGTACTTC.

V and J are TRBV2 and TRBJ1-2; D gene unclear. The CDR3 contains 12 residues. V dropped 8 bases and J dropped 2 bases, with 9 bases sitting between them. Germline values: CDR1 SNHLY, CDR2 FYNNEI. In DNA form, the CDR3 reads TGTGCCAGCGCAACACTGAACTATGGCTACACCTTC. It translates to CASATLNYGYTF.

CDR3 DNA sequence: TGTGCCAGCAGCTCCGACGGAACCTACGAGCAGTACTTC. Protein: CASSSDGTYEQYF. The rearrangement uses TRBV13 and TRBJ2-7; D is undetermined. This CDR3 has 13 residues. Trimming pared 4 bases from V and 2 bases from J, leaving 9 bases between. Germline CDR1 is PRHDT and CDR2 is FYEKMQ (reference sequence).

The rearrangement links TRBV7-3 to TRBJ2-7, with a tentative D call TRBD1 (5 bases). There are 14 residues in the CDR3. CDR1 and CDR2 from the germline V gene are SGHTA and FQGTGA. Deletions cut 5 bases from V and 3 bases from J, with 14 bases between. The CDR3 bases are TGTGCCAGCAGCCCCCAGGGTGGTCTCTACGAGCAGTACTTC. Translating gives CASSPQGGLYEQYF.

The CDR3 bases are TGTGCCGGCCGCGAGGGTGTCTATGGCTACACCTTC. This codes for CAGREGVYGYTF. The J gene is TRBJ1-2, the V gene TRBV30; D gene uncertain. This CDR3 is built from 12 residues. Germline V lookup: CDR1 GTSNPN, CDR2 SVGIG (reference sequence). Trimming took 8 bases from V and 4 from J, leaving 14 bases between them.

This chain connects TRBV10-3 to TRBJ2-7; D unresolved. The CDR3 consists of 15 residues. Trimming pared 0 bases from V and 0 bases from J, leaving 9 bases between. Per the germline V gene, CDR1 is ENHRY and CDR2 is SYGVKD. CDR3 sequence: CAISESPSGSYEQYF. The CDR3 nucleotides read TGTGCCATCAGTGAGTCCCCCTCGGGCTCCTACGAGCAGTACTTC.